The source of this T cell receptor beta chain is a study of memory CD4+ T cells and cytomegalovirus serostatus. General study findings and limits: Each of fewer than 80 CMV-associated TCRbeta sequences occurred in one to five individuals.

The sort gate was single viable CD3+CD4+CD8-CD45RO+ cells for memory CD4+ T cells. After thawing, CD4+ T cells were positively selected. The data were produced by immunoSEQ multiplex PCR, yet TCRdb's version contains in-frame clones alone and is incomplete. The repertoire has about 58,000 clones, approximately 77% of them found once; the top ten carry roughly 0.5%. Details on this clone: Its antigen is not identified.

Trimming left V 2 bases short and J 1 base short, with 5 bases between. The CDR3 has 13 residues. Germline V gene data show CDR1 as LGHNA and CDR2 as YSLEER. Sequencing was done on a sample of memory CD4+ T cells from blood. The TCR sequence derives from an adult in good health and CMV-seronegative. Some clones in this sample may be carry-over from other donors' samples. The chain carries TRBV4-3 and TRBJ1-1; D may be TRBD1 (5 bases). The CDR3 DNA reads TGCGCCAGCAGCCAAACAGGGAACACTGAAGCTTTCTTT. As protein: CASSQTGNTEAFF.